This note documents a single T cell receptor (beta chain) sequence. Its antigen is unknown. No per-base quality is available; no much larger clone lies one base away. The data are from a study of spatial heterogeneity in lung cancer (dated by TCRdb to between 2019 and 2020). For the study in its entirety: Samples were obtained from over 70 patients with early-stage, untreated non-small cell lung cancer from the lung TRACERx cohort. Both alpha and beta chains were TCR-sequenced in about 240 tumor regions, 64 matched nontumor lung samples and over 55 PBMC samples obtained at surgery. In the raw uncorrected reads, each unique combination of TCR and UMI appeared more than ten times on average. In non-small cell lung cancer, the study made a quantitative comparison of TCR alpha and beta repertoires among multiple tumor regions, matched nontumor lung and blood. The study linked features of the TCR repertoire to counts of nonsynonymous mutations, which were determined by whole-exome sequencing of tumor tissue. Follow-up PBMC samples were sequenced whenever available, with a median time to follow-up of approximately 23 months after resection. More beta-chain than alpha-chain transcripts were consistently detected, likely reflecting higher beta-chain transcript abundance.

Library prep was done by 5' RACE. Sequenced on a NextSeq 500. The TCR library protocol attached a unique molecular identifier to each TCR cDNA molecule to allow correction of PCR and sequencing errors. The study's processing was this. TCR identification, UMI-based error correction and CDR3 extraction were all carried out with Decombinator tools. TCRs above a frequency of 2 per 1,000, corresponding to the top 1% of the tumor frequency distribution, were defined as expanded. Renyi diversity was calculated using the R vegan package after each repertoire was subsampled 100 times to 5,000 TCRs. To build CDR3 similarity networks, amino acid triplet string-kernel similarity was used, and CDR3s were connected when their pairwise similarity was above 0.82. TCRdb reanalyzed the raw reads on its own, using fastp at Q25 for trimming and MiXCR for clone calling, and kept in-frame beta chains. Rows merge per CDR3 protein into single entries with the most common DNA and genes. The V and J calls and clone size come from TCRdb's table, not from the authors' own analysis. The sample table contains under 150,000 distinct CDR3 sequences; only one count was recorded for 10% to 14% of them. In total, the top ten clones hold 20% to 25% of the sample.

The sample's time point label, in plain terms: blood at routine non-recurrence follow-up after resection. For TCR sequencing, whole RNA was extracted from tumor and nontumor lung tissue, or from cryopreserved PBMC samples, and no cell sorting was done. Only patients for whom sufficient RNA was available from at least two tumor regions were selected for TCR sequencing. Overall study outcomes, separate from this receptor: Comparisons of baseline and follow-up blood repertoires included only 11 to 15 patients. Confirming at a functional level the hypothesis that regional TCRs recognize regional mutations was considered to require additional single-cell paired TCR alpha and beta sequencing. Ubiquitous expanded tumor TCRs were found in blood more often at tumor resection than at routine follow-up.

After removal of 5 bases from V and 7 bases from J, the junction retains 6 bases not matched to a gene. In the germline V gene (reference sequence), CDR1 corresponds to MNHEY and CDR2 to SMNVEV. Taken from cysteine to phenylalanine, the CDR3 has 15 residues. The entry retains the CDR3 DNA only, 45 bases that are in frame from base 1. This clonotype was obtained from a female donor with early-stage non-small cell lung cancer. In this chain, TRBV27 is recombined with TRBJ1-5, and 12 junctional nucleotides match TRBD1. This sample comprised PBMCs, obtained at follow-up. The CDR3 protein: CASSRDRGRKQPQHF. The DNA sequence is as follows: TGTGCCAGCAGTAGGGACAGGGGGCGGAAGCAGCCCCAGCATTTT.